The source of this TCR beta chain is a study of cytomegalovirus exposure and HLA in healthy donors. General study points: In a later analysis, first-cohort TCR clusters were found to tend to co-occur in the approximately 120 validation repertoires. Rare sequences made up most TCRs, while some public TCRs were found in many donors.

As concerns this clone: Its antigen is not known.

CDR3 size: 17 residues. J lost 6 bases, V lost 3 bases, and 11 bases had no gene match. Germline V CDR1 and CDR2: MDHEN, SYDVKM. Using immunoSEQ multiplex PCR, the repertoire was profiled, and TCRdb retains in-frame clones only, with some absent. The sample lists fewer than 150,000 clones, around 90% occurring once. The clonotype originates from a woman younger than 30 in good health and CMV-seropositive. The V and J genes are TRBV28 and TRBJ1-5; 10 positions agree with TRBD1. Sequences were obtained from PBMCs. The CDR3 protein is CASSFPLADRGRQPQHF. CDR3 DNA sequence: TGTGCCAGCAGTTTTCCCCTAGCCGACAGGGGGCGTCAGCCCCAGCATTTT.